Listed below are T cell receptor beta chains from one sample, sequenced in a study of early T cells in non-severe SARS-CoV-2 infection. MiXCR was run by TCRdb on the 5' RACE reads, yielding one entry per CDR3 protein. The table shows roughly 100,000 distinct CDR3 sequences, with 12% to 15% occurring only once. The specimen sequenced was whole blood. All receptors derive from an adult who was a healthcare worker with PCR-confirmed SARS-CoV-2 infection or an uninfected control (not recorded which). CDR3s include the opening cysteine and the closing phenylalanine or tryptophan.

v_gene: TRBV11-2
j_gene: TRBJ2-1
CDR3aa: CASSRTSGSYNEQFF

v_gene: TRBV10-3
j_gene: TRBJ1-1
CDR3aa: CAISWSSTVTEAFF

v_gene: TRBV7-9
j_gene: TRBJ1-3
CDR3aa: CASSLEYASSGNTIYF

v_gene: TRBV25-1
j_gene: TRBJ2-7
CDR3aa: CASRVAGGYSYEQYF

v_gene: TRBV29-1
j_gene: TRBJ1-2
CDR3aa: CSVPRTDYYGYTF

v_gene: TRBV18
j_gene: TRBJ2-2
CDR3aa: CASSPGSGELFF

v_gene: TRBV7-2
j_gene: TRBJ2-5
CDR3aa: CASHGAVSGIQETQYF

v_gene: TRBV20-1
j_gene: TRBJ2-7
CDR3aa: CSAYDSGGSYEQYF

v_gene: TRBV19
j_gene: TRBJ1-5
CDR3aa: CASSIGTNSNQPQHF

v_gene: TRBV6-6
j_gene: TRBJ1-5
CDR3aa: CASTRLTDSNQPQHF

v_gene: TRBV13
j_gene: TRBJ2-1
CDR3aa: CASSLFSGIMNEQFF

v_gene: TRBV5-5
j_gene: TRBJ2-2
CDR3aa: CASSSRLAGGTGELFF

v_gene: TRBV7-2
j_gene: TRBJ1-4
CDR3aa: CASSLNGGEAEKLFF

v_gene: TRBV28
j_gene: TRBJ1-4
CDR3aa: CASSYGGANEKLFF

v_gene: TRBV13
j_gene: TRBJ1-6
CDR3aa: CASSINNSPLHF

v_gene: TRBV28
j_gene: TRBJ2-5
CDR3aa: CASSIQGRRETQYF

v_gene: TRBV7-3
j_gene: TRBJ1-1
CDR3aa: CASSPDGNTEAFF

v_gene: TRBV28
j_gene: TRBJ2-2
CDR3aa: CASEHLAREYGTGELFF

v_gene: TRBV5-6
j_gene: TRBJ1-5
CDR3aa: CASSFWQGLYSNQPQHF

v_gene: TRBV15
j_gene: TRBJ2-5
CDR3aa: CATSRSPDSQETQYF

v_gene: TRBV29-1
j_gene: TRBJ1-2
CDR3aa: CSVVYRGLDGYTF

v_gene: TRBV5-1
j_gene: TRBJ2-2
CDR3aa: CASSSSPRAAGELFF

v_gene: TRBV12-3/TRBV12-4
j_gene: TRBJ2-7
CDR3aa: CASSFGYEQYF

v_gene: TRBV2
j_gene: TRBJ1-1
CDR3aa: CASRREGSTEAFF

v_gene: TRBV15
j_gene: TRBJ2-3
CDR3aa: CATSEGLLSTDTQYF

v_gene: TRBV3-2
j_gene: TRBJ1-2
CDR3aa: CASSQDPTGRRVNYGYTF

v_gene: TRBV2
j_gene: TRBJ2-7
CDR3aa: CASSIAGGSYEQYF

v_gene: TRBV6-6
j_gene: TRBJ2-7
CDR3aa: CASSYVGLSSYEQYF

v_gene: TRBV7-9
j_gene: TRBJ1-1
CDR3aa: CASSPDWTSEAFF

v_gene: TRBV20-1
j_gene: TRBJ1-2
CDR3aa: CSANGQGAYGYTF

v_gene: TRBV6-5
j_gene: TRBJ1-4
CDR3aa: CASSPPDGNNEKLFF

v_gene: TRBV3-1
j_gene: TRBJ2-2
CDR3aa: CASSHVGGNTGELFF

v_gene: TRBV7-9
j_gene: TRBJ2-7
CDR3aa: CASSLLRGAPYEQYF

v_gene: TRBV5-4
j_gene: TRBJ2-1
CDR3aa: CASSQDRGDYNEQFF

v_gene: TRBV6-1
j_gene: TRBJ2-7
CDR3aa: CASSEASGGIYEQYF